A single sample gave rise to the 28 T cell receptor beta chains below, sequenced in a study of T-cell memory formation after mild COVID-19. TCRdb re-called the 5' RACE reads through MiXCR, storing one row per CDR3 protein. Altogether about 340,000 distinct CDR3 sequences are present, around 20% being singletons, with the ten largest covering approximately 12%. The specimen sequenced was PBMCs or a T cell subset sorted from them (not recorded which). The receptor set was obtained from an adult woman who had mild COVID-19 (a few samples of this study predate the infection). Cell type and time point are not known.

The gene calls are TRBV4-2 and TRBJ1-1; a possible D gene is TRBD1 (5 bases). Germline V lookup: CDR1 LGHNA, CDR2 YNFKEQ. V lost 11 bases and J lost 6, with 10 bases in between. There are 10 residues in the CDR3. The CDR3 sequence is CAVQGSEAFF. The CDR3, as DNA: TGTGCCGTGCAGGGTTCTGAAGCTTTCTTT.

V gene TRBV5-1 combines with J gene TRBJ2-1; 13 positions agree with TRBD2. This CDR3 is 15 amino acids long. Germline V CDR1 and CDR2: SGHRS, YFSETQ. V was clipped by 3 bases and J by 8 bases; unmatched bases: 5. The CDR3 DNA follows: TGCGCCAGCAGCTCCGGGACTAGCGGGGAATATGAGCAGTTCTTC. It codes for CASSSGTSGEYEQFF.

This chain uses TRBV20-1 with TRBJ2-7; the match to TRBD1 covers 9 bases. CDR1 and CDR2 (germline): DFQATT, SNEGSKA (reference sequence). Trimming cost V 6 bases and J 2 bases; bases outside gene matches: 8. The CDR3 consists of 14 residues. The CDR3 is CSAIDRGFTYEQYF. The DNA for the CDR3 is TGCAGTGCAATCGACAGGGGGTTCACCTACGAGCAGTACTTC.

This chain connects TRBV6-5 to TRBJ1-2; the D is unclear. This CDR3 has 15 amino acids. V lost 5 bases, J lost 4 bases, and 17 bases lay in between. Germline CDR1 and CDR2: MNHEY and SVGAGI. CDR3 sequence (DNA): TGTGCCAGCAGTGCCGACCGAGACTCGGGCTATGGCTACACCTTC. Its translation is CASSADRDSGYGYTF.

The V and J genes are TRBV12-3 or TRBV12-4 and TRBJ2-3; either TRBD1 or TRBD2 may fit D (6 bases each). V lost 5 bases and J 4 bases, leaving 13 bases between the germline ends. This CDR3 is built from 14 residues. The CDR3 nucleotides read TGTGCCAGCAGTCCAAGGGGGGCGTCAGATACGCAGTATTTT. Encoded protein: CASSPRGASDTQYF.

The chain is built from TRBV7-9 and TRBJ2-2; 9 bases agree with TRBD2. CDR1 and CDR2 from the germline V gene are SEHNR and FQNEAQ (reference sequence). The CDR3 loop spans 17 amino acids. V shed 7 bases, J shed 1 base, and the junction held 10 bases outside the gene matches. CDR3 residues: CASNTLAGGKNTGELFF. The CDR3 region has the DNA TGTGCCAGCAATACTCTTGCGGGGGGGAAGAACACCGGGGAGCTGTTTTTT.

A few counts support this clonotype. The chain carries TRBV7-3 and TRBJ2-1; 11 bases line up with TRBD2. The CDR3 length is 15 residues. Unmatched junction bases numbered 5, after V lost 5 bases and J lost 5 bases. Germline lookup yields CDR1 SGHTA and CDR2 FQGTGA. Here the CDR3 reads CASSIAGGQNNEQFF. The CDR3 DNA sequence: TGTGCCAGCAGCATAGCGGGGGGGCAGAACAATGAGCAGTTCTTC.

This chain links TRBV20-1 with TRBJ1-2; TRBD1 agrees at 8 bases. The germline V gene has CDR1 DFQATT and CDR2 SNEGSKA (reference sequence). The CDR3 covers 16 residues. After removal of 1 base from V and 4 bases from J, the junction contained 11 bases not matched to a gene. The CDR3 is CSARVPYRQGIYGYTF. CDR3 nucleotides: TGCAGTGCTAGAGTCCCCTATCGACAGGGGATCTATGGCTACACCTTC.

The chain carries TRBV20-1 and TRBJ2-7, with no clear D. V was clipped by 0 bases and J by 3 bases, with 6 bases between them. The CDR3 spans 12 residues. CDR1 is DFQATT, CDR2 SNEGSKA, per germline (reference sequence). CDR3 coding DNA: TGCAGTGCTAGAGATCCTGGCTACGAGCAGTACTTC. This gives the protein CSARDPGYEQYF.

This chain links TRBV5-1 with TRBJ2-7; D ambiguous. V lost 0 bases to trimming and J lost 4 bases, with 5 bases between them. The CDR3 sequence is 12 residues long. Germline V gene data show CDR1 as SGHRS and CDR2 as YFSETQ. The CDR3 nucleotides are TGCGCCAGCAGCTTGGAGAGGTACGAGCAGTACTTC. Protein sequence: CASSLERYEQYF.

The rearrangement links TRBV6-2 or TRBV6-3 to TRBJ2-3; possible D gene TRBD2, 5 bases. CDR1 and CDR2 from the germline V gene are MNHEY and SVGEGT. This CDR3 is 17 amino acids long. Trimming removed 2 bases at V and 6 bases at J, with 21 bases between. CDR3 loop: CASSYPPGAVLDDTQYF. DNA for the CDR3: TGTGCCAGCAGTTACCCCCCCGGAGCGGTGTTGGATGATACGCAGTATTTT.

This sequence joins TRBV2 and TRBJ1-1; D is ambiguous. The V gene lost 8 bases and the J gene lost 6 bases, with 10 bases spanning the gap. Germline V CDR1 and CDR2: SNHLY, FYNNEI. The CDR3 length is 11 residues. The CDR3 loop is CASGAQSEAFF. For the CDR3, the DNA is TGTGCCAGCGGCGCACAGTCTGAAGCTTTCTTT.

The CDR3 spells CSASLPDSLLPYEQYF. The DNA for the CDR3 is TGCAGTGCTAGCCTCCCCGACAGTCTCTTACCCTACGAGCAGTACTTC. This chain links TRBV20-1 with TRBJ2-7; tentatively, D is TRBD1 (5 bases). The CDR3 length is 16 residues. Germline CDR1 is DFQATT and CDR2 is SNEGSKA (reference sequence). V was trimmed by 3 bases and J by 2 bases, leaving 20 bases between them.

V and J are TRBV20-1 and TRBJ1-1; the D gene is possibly TRBD1 (5 bases). The CDR3 spans 16 residues. CDR1 and CDR2 from the germline V gene are DFQATT and SNEGSKA (reference sequence). V dropped 6 bases and J dropped 1 base, with 21 bases sitting between them. The CDR3 nucleotides read TGCAGTGCCAGGTCGGGCGGTAGGGGACCGAACACTGAAGCTTTCTTT. Translating gives CSARSGGRGPNTEAFF.

This clonotype has a handful of counts. The chain has TRBV7-8 and TRBJ1-1; D remains unclear. This CDR3 has 13 residues. From germline, CDR1 is SGHVS and CDR2 FQNEAQ. V was trimmed by 2 bases and J by 5 bases, leaving 9 bases between them. CDR3 nucleotide sequence: TGTGCCAGCAGCTTATCCGAGACGACTGAAGCTTTCTTT. This gives the protein CASSLSETTEAFF.

The V call is TRBV20-1, the J call TRBJ2-3; 9 positions match TRBD1. This CDR3 comprises 13 residues. Germline V lookup: CDR1 DFQATT, CDR2 SNEGSKA (reference sequence). Trimming at V came to 0 bases and at J to 12 bases, leaving 7 bases not matched to a gene. The CDR3 sequence: CSARDPATGGQYF. CDR3 DNA: TGCAGTGCTAGAGATCCGGCGACAGGGGGTCAGTATTTT.

This chain uses TRBV4-2 with TRBJ1-2, with a weak D call TRBD1 (6 bases). Germline V gene data show CDR1 as LGHNA and CDR2 as YNFKEQ. The CDR3 covers 13 residues. V shed 4 bases and J shed 4 bases, with 10 bases lying between them. The CDR3 sequence is CASSRTDGYGYTF. The CDR3 DNA reads as TGTGCCAGCAGCCGGACAGACGGCTATGGCTACACCTTC.

This clonotype was observed a few times. The chain links TRBV29-1 to TRBJ2-3, with D uncertain. Germline values: CDR1 SQVTM, CDR2 ANQGSEA. The CDR3 length is 8 residues. Trimming took off 3 bases at V and 15 bases at J, with 7 bases between the two ends. Written as DNA, the CDR3 is TGCAGCGTTGAGGGCTTTTATTTT. Protein sequence: CSVEGFYF.

The CDR3 DNA follows: TGTGCCAGCAGCGCCGGTGTTCATACTTATGGCTACACCTTC. Its translation: CASSAGVHTYGYTF. V is TRBV7-9 and J is TRBJ1-2; the D is unclear. The CDR3 covers 14 residues. The germline gives CDR1 SEHNR, CDR2 FQNEAQ (reference sequence). The ends were cut back, 5 bases at V and 5 bases at J, with 15 bases in the middle.

There are a few counts of this clonotype. This chain links TRBV11-1 with TRBJ2-3; D is uncertain. V was clipped by 1 base and J by 4 bases, with 18 bases between them. The CDR3 runs to 17 residues. CDR1 is SGHAT and CDR2 is FQDESV in the germline V gene (reference sequence). For the CDR3, the DNA is TGTGCCAGCAGCTTAGTCTCGGTCGGTCCTGGGTCAGATACGCAGTATTTT. Translation gives CASSLVSVGPGSDTQYF.

This clonotype turned up a few times. The chain uses TRBV5-1 and TRBJ2-1, with TRBD2 matching over 8 bases. Germline V lookup: CDR1 SGHRS, CDR2 YFSETQ. The ends lost 6 bases at V and 4 bases at J; junction bases unmatched: 12. This CDR3 spans 16 amino acids. As DNA, the CDR3 is TGCGCCAGCAATGAAGGCGGGGGGCTTTTTTACAATGAGCAGTTCTTC. It encodes CASNEGGGLFYNEQFF.

The chain links TRBV7-9 to TRBJ2-1; TRBD2 agrees at 14 bases. Germline values: CDR1 SEHNR, CDR2 FQNEAQ (reference sequence). This CDR3 comprises 17 residues. J gave up 6 bases and V 5 bases, and 9 bases lay outside the gene matches. CDR3 DNA sequence: TGTGCCAGCAGCCATCCGGGACTAGCGGGAGTGGGCAATGAGCAGTTCTTC. It encodes CASSHPGLAGVGNEQFF.

The chain carries TRBV7-9 and TRBJ2-3, with D tentatively TRBD2 (6 bases). The germline V and J ends were trimmed by 5 bases and 8 bases, with 17 bases remaining between them. Germline CDR1 is SEHNR and CDR2 is FQNEAQ (reference sequence). The CDR3 length is 14 residues. Written as DNA, the CDR3 is TGTGCCAGCAGCCACAAGTCCGGGGGAATTACGCAGTATTTT. It translates to CASSHKSGGITQYF.

This clonotype was counted a few times. The rearrangement uses TRBV12-1 and TRBJ1-6; the table's D call, TRBD1, has no DNA check behind it. TRBV12-1 is designated a pseudogene. The CDR3 consists of 15 residues. DNA of the CDR3: TGTGCCAGCAGCCCCAGAGGAGGGGGCGATTCACCCCTCCACTTT. Its protein is CASSPRGGGDSPLHF.

The rearrangement links TRBV5-1 to TRBJ2-1, with TRBD2 matching over 12 bases. J was trimmed by 3 bases and V by 1 base; bases with no gene match: 2. The CDR3 sequence is 16 residues long. Germline assignment: CDR1 SGHRS and CDR2 YFSETQ. The CDR3 region has the DNA TGCGCCAGCAGCTTGACTAGCGGGGGGATCTACAATGAGCAGTTCTTC. Amino acid sequence: CASSLTSGGIYNEQFF.

This clonotype has more than one count but fewer than ten. The chain joins TRBV11-2 to TRBJ2-3; TRBD2 matches at 7 bases. The trim removed 4 bases at V and 3 bases at J, leaving 4 bases unmatched. The CDR3 extends over 14 amino acids. CDR1 and CDR2 from the germline V gene are SGHAT and FQNNGV. As DNA, the CDR3 is TGTGCCAGCAGCTCTCATAGCGGGACAGATACGCAGTATTTT. Translating gives CASSSHSGTDTQYF. Complete variable domain (other parts from reference TRBV11-2 and TRBJ2-3): EAGVAQSPRYKIIEKRQSVAFWCNPISGHATLYWYQQILGQGPKLLIQFQNNGVVDDSQLPKDRFSAERLKGVDSTLKIQPAKLEDSAVYLCASSSHSGTDTQYFGPGTRLTVL.

This clonotype was detected a few times. This chain connects TRBV7-9 to TRBJ2-7, with TRBD2 identical over 7 bases. Trimming cost V 9 bases and J 0 bases; bases outside gene matches: 5. The CDR3 spans 13 residues. CDR1 SEHNR and CDR2 FQNEAQ come from the germline V gene (reference sequence). CDR3 in amino acids: CASDSGFSYEQYF. The CDR3 DNA reads TGTGCCAGTGATAGCGGGTTCTCCTACGAGCAGTACTTC.

This chain uses TRBV5-5 with TRBJ2-3; 13 bases match TRBD2. Per the germline V gene, CDR1 is SGHKS and CDR2 is YYEKEE (reference sequence). The J segment lost 4 bases and the V segment lost 4 bases, leaving 3 bases of the junction unmatched. This CDR3 spans 15 amino acids. The CDR3: CASSTSGGGADTQYF. CDR3 DNA: TGTGCCAGCAGCACTAGCGGGGGGGGTGCAGATACGCAGTATTTT. Drawing the rest from reference TRBV5-5 and TRBJ2-3, the complete variable domain is DAGVTQSPTHLIKTRGQQVTLRCSPISGHKSVSWYQQVLGQGPQFIFQYYEKEERGRGNFPDRFSARQFPNYSSELNVNALLLGDSALYLCASSTSGGGADTQYFGPGTRLTVL.